This T cell receptor beta chain was captured in a study of blood T cell repertoires in COVID-19 (dated by TCRdb to between 2020 and 2021). General notes on the study: Samples covering the acute and convalescent phases of COVID-19 were provided by collaborators in the United States, Italy and Spain. The dataset comprised deeply sampled blood TCRbeta repertoires from subjects exposed to, actively infected with, or recovered from COVID-19. The sample metadata nearly always contained a de-identified subject ID, COVID-19 status, age in years and sex. Where available, HLA class I and class II types were obtained from metadata supplied by the sample provider rather than from assay-based typing. Samples were obtained from the ongoing ImmuneRACE study (first 160 participants) and from over 1,000 subjects provided by 6 global collaborators. The prospective study material was composed of cDNA or gDNA derived from T cells, B-cell-depleted T cells, or PBMCs. A freely available public database, intended as a resource for researchers studying the immune response to SARS-CoV-2, is where the repertoires were released.

About this clone: The clone's antigen remains unknown. No quality values exist for individual bases; no much larger clone is one base distant.

TCRbeta CDR3 regions were amplified from genomic DNA using the immunoSEQ Assay, a bias-controlled multiplex PCR. As for the authors' bioinformatics: Nucleated cell counts per sample were estimated from amplification of reference gene primers within the assay. To quantify the absolute abundance of each unique TCRbeta CDR3 rearrangement, sequence reads were collapsed and filtered. For each sample, productive Simpson clonality was calculated as the square root of Simpson's diversity index over productive rearrangements. In its TCRdb copy, this immuneACCESS table keeps in-frame sequences only and misses some clones. Where compared with another copy, unresolved V genes explain less than half of these, and the others have no known cause. Clonal size and the V and J genes are those of that table, whereas D and trimming came from the DNA. The sample table holds under 200,000 clones, of which 81% were seen once. Clones ranked in the top ten supply approximately 5.6% of the sample.

The investigation overall reported the following: Clinical and demographic metadata were provided uncurated, with the amount varying by source and participant.

Participants in the prospective study were enrolled through a virtual design, were aged roughly 18 to 100 years, and lived in 20 to 30 United States geographic areas. Cohort assignment in the prospective study relied on participant-reported clinical history from a screening survey and a study questionnaire. In the prospective study, mobile phlebotomists collected whole blood, serum and a nasopharyngeal or oropharyngeal swab from each participant. Participants in the prospective study had the option to provide additional blood draws and questionnaires over an approximately 2-month period. Before DNA extraction, prospective study blood samples were shipped either frozen or at room temperature. Here V drops 1 base and J drops 1 base, and the junction holds 0 bases not matched to any gene. The CDR3 measures 14 amino acids from cysteine to phenylalanine. Left in the record is the CDR3 DNA by itself, 42 bases read in frame from the first base. Based on the germline V gene (reference sequence), the CDR1 and CDR2 sequences are SGHNT and YYREEE.

The origin of this receptor is a woman aged 35 to 49 with acute COVID-19. This chain joins TRBV5-4 to TRBJ2-3; 7 central bases correspond to TRBD2. The sample comprised PBMCs or T cells enriched from blood (not recorded which). The CDR3 reads as follows: CASSLSGGTDTQYF. The DNA sequence is as follows: TGTGCCAGCAGCTTGAGCGGGGGCACAGATACGCAGTATTTT.